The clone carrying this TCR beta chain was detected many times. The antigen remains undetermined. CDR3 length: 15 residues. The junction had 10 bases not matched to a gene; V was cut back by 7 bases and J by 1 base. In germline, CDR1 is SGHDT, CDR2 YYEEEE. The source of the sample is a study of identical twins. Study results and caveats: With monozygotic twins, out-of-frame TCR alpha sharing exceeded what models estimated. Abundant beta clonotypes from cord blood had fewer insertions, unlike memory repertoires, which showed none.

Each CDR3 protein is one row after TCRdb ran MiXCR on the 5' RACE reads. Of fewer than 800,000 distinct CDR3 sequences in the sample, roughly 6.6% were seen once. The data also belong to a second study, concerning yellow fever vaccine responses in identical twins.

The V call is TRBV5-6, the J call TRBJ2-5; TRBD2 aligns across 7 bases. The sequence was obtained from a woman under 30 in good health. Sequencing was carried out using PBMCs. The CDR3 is CASRRAGTIQETQYF. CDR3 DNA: TGTGCCAGCCGGAGAGCGGGGACTATCCAAGAGACCCAGTACTTC.